This TCR beta chain was recorded in a study of Graves' ophthalmopathy and Graves' hyperthyroidism. Overall study context: Untreated patients at initial diagnosis provided peripheral blood.

Study conclusions and caveats: Among expanded thyroid clonotypes above 0.001 frequency, most also occurred in blood. A roughly 83% specificity and roughly 90% sensitivity were achieved by a 13-signature model that separated ophthalmopathy from stable hyperthyroidism.

V was shortened by 0 bases and J by 8 bases, with 7 bases between the two germline ends. This CDR3 is 12 amino acids long. The germline gives CDR1 LGHNA, CDR2 YSLEER. As the template, RNA transcripts were used to amplify TCR beta CDR3 regions. HTBI primers primed a first-round RT-PCR, and a second-round multiplex PCR followed. TCRdb itself ran the multiplex PCR reads through MiXCR, one entry per CDR3 protein. This sample has some 750,000 distinct CDR3 sequences, with roughly two fifths found just once. Each donor who had ophthalmopathy showed moderate-to-severe activity, a CAS of ≥3, a NOSPECS of ≥4, and a duration under 3 months. Notes on this clonotype: Antigen unknown.

The genes are TRBV4-3 and TRBJ2-5, with no clear D. The sequence came from an adult man with Graves' ophthalmopathy. The sample consisted of peripheral blood. CDR3 loop: CASSQEPDTQYF. In DNA form, the CDR3 reads TGCGCCAGCAGCCAAGAGCCTGACACCCAGTACTTC.